Each of the 27 T cell receptor beta chains below was sequenced from the same sample in a study of T-cell memory formation after mild COVID-19. TCRdb itself ran the 5' RACE reads through MiXCR, one entry per CDR3 protein. Altogether roughly 300,000 distinct CDR3 sequences are present, around 15% being singletons, with the ten largest covering 20% to 25%. Sequencing was done on a sample of PBMCs or a T cell subset sorted from them (not recorded which). The receptors were sampled from a man aged 18 to 29 who had mild COVID-19 (a few samples of this study predate the infection). Cell type and time point are not known.

The chain recombines TRBV6-2 or TRBV6-3 with TRBJ1-5, with D possibly matching TRBD1 (6 bases). The V and J ends lost 5 bases and 3 bases respectively, with 11 bases between them. From germline, CDR1 is MNHEY and CDR2 SVGEGT. The CDR3 contains 14 residues. CDR3 DNA: TGTGCCAGCAGTATCAGGGACAACAATCAGCCCCAGCATTTT. It yields the protein CASSIRDNNQPQHF.

This clonotype was counted a few times. The chain carries TRBV12-3 or TRBV12-4 and TRBJ1-6, with a tentative D call TRBD1 (5 bases). The CDR3 consists of 14 residues. V lost 3 bases and J lost 10, with 13 bases in between. The CDR3 loop is CASSLMGRGSPLHF. The CDR3 coding sequence is TGTGCCAGCAGTTTGATGGGGCGCGGGTCACCCCTCCACTTT.

The rearrangement uses TRBV5-1 and TRBJ2-3, with D uncertain. V lost 6 bases, J lost 5 bases, and 13 bases lay in between. Per germline, CDR1 SGHRS and CDR2 YFSETQ. The CDR3 extends over 13 amino acids. CDR3 sequence reads: CASTVAPEDTQYF. As DNA, the CDR3 is TGCGCCAGCACCGTGGCCCCGGAAGATACGCAGTATTTT.

V gene TRBV15 combines with J gene TRBJ2-3; D perhaps matches TRBD2 (6 bases). Germline V gene data show CDR1 as LNHNV and CDR2 as YYDKDF (reference sequence). This CDR3 has 16 amino acids. Trimming pared 0 bases from V and 2 bases from J, leaving 12 bases between. CDR3 DNA: TGTGCCACCAGCAGAGATCCGGCGGGGCTCACAGATACGCAGTATTTT. It translates to CATSRDPAGLTDTQYF.

The V call is TRBV6-2 or TRBV6-3, the J call TRBJ2-7; 10 positions agree with TRBD2. Trimming at V came to 7 bases and at J to 5 bases, leaving 5 bases not matched to a gene. CDR1 is MNHEY and CDR2 is SVGEGT in the germline V gene. The CDR3 has 13 residues. DNA for the CDR3: TGTGCCAGCACCAGCGGGGGGGCCCACGAGCAGTACGTC. Protein sequence: CASTSGGAHEQYV.

There are a few counts of this clonotype. This chain links TRBV12-3 or TRBV12-4 with TRBJ2-2; 7 nucleotides line up with TRBD2. The CDR3 runs 14 residues. Trimming at V came to 8 bases and at J to 1 base, leaving 4 bases not matched to a gene. CDR3 sequence reads: CASLERENTGELFF. The CDR3, as DNA: TGTGCCAGCCTTGAGCGGGAGAACACCGGGGAGCTGTTTTTT.

The CDR3 DNA is TGTGCCAGCAGCCCGGACAGGCGGGTCACTGAAGCTTTCTTT. This encodes CASSPDRRVTEAFF. The chain links TRBV7-9 to TRBJ1-1; 7 bases map to TRBD1. The CDR3 is made up of 14 amino acids. J gave up 4 bases and V 5 bases, and 7 bases lay outside the gene matches. Germline CDR1 and CDR2: SEHNR and FQNEAQ (reference sequence).

This sequence joins TRBV5-4 and TRBJ2-5; D remains ambiguous. Germline values: CDR1 SGHNT, CDR2 YYREEE (reference sequence). The CDR3 runs to 15 residues. V lost 9 bases, J lost 6 bases, and 24 bases lay in between. The CDR3 bases are TGTGCCATCACTCCTGCCGGGTCTCAACGTAAGACCCAGTACTTC. Translating it yields CAITPAGSQRKTQYF. The entire variable domain, with the rest obtained from reference TRBV5-4 and TRBJ2-5, is as follows: ETGVTQSPTHLIKTRGQQVTLRCSSQSGHNTVSWYQQALGQGPQFIFQYYREEENGRGNFPPRFSGLQFPNYSSELNVNALELDDSALYLCAITPAGSQRKTQYFGPGTRLLVL.

The chain recombines TRBV20-1 with TRBJ2-3, with D maybe TRBD1 (6 bases). CDR1 and CDR2 (germline): DFQATT, SNEGSKA (reference sequence). The CDR3 is made up of 15 amino acids. V lost 3 bases to trimming and J lost 2 bases, with 15 bases between them. For the CDR3, the DNA is TGCAGTGCTAGCACTCACAGGGAGACCACAGATACGCAGTATTTT. Its protein is CSASTHRETTDTQYF.

The rearrangement links TRBV7-2 to TRBJ1-2; D might be TRBD1 (5 bases). Germline-derived CDR1 and CDR2 are SGHTA and FQGNSA. V lost 1 base and J lost 3, with 12 bases in between. CDR3 length: 15 residues. CDR3 in DNA: TGTGCCAGCAGCTTAGTTGGGGGGGTGGACTATGGCTACACCTTC. Protein sequence: CASSLVGGVDYGYTF.

This clonotype was detected a few times. CDR3 in amino acids: CSARGTGVTDTQYF. CDR3 nucleotide sequence: TGCAGTGCTAGAGGGACAGGGGTCACAGATACGCAGTATTTT. V gene TRBV20-1 combines with J gene TRBJ2-3, with 9 bases fitting TRBD1. The CDR3 runs to 14 residues. The V gene's germline CDR1 is DFQATT and CDR2 SNEGSKA (reference sequence). Unmatched junction bases numbered 1, after V lost 1 base and J lost 2 bases.

This clonotype was found a few times. This sequence joins TRBV21-1 and TRBJ2-5. TRBV21-1 is a pseudogene locus. The CDR3 has 9 residues. CDR3 in DNA: TGTGCCAGCAGCAAGGGATATCTTTTC. Protein: CASSKGYLF.

This clonotype was found a few times. The chain recombines TRBV29-1 with TRBJ1-2; D is possibly TRBD1 (6 bases). Looked up from germline, CDR1 is SQVTM and CDR2 is ANQGSEA. V lost 1 base and J 6 bases, leaving 12 bases between the germline ends. The CDR3 covers 13 residues. The CDR3 DNA sequence: TGCAGCGTTGAAGGAGGGGGGAGGCATGGCTACACCTTC. Protein sequence: CSVEGGGRHGYTF.

The chain combines TRBV7-2 with TRBJ1-2; TRBD1 agrees at 7 bases. This CDR3 region has 13 residues. CDR1 and CDR2 (germline): SGHTA, FQGNSA. J was trimmed by 5 bases and V by 5 bases; bases with no gene match: 5. CDR3 sequence (DNA): TGTGCCAGCAGCATGGACAGGCGATATGGCTACACCTTC. Encoded protein: CASSMDRRYGYTF.

V and J are TRBV24-1 and TRBJ1-5; 8 bases are a match to TRBD1. J gave up 3 bases and V 4 bases, and 10 bases lay outside the gene matches. Germline V gene data show CDR1 as KGHDR and CDR2 as SFDVKD. The CDR3 covers 17 residues. CDR3 in amino acids: CATSEPPGQEDNQPQHF. The CDR3 coding sequence is TGTGCCACCAGTGAGCCGCCGGGACAGGAAGACAATCAGCCCCAGCATTTT.

At least ten counts were recorded for this clonotype. The chain is built from TRBV9 and TRBJ2-3; TRBD2 might be the D (5 bases). V lost 4 bases and J 10 bases, leaving 13 bases between the germline ends. The CDR3 has 12 residues. Germline values: CDR1 SGDLS, CDR2 YYNGEE. CDR3 in DNA: TGTGCCAGCAGCCCCCAGCGGACCGCGCAGTATTTT. The encoded protein is CASSPQRTAQYF.

This clonotype appeared a few times. The J gene is TRBJ2-3, the V gene TRBV20-1, with TRBD1 identical over 8 bases. The CDR3 runs 13 residues. The V gene's germline CDR1 is DFQATT and CDR2 SNEGSKA (reference sequence). The CDR3 nucleotides read TGCAGCGCCAATCAGGGGGCCGGAGATACGCAGTATTTT. Translation gives CSANQGAGDTQYF.

This chain links TRBV6-2 or TRBV6-3 with TRBJ1-1; 7 nucleotides line up with TRBD1. With V trimmed by 6 bases and J by 5 bases, 9 bases remained unmatched. CDR3 length equals 14 residues. Germline V gives CDR1 MNHEY, CDR2 SVGEGT. The CDR3 here is CASRGRQGWTEAFF. The DNA for the CDR3 is TGTGCCAGCAGGGGAAGACAGGGATGGACTGAAGCTTTCTTT.

This clonotype was observed a handful of times. The DNA of the CDR3 is TGTGCCACCAGTGATACTTACAGAGAGCAAGAGACCCAGTACTTC. Translation: CATSDTYREQETQYF. This chain uses TRBV24-1 with TRBJ2-5; D ambiguous. V lost 3 bases to trimming and J lost 2 bases, with 12 bases between them. The germline V gene has CDR1 KGHDR and CDR2 SFDVKD. The CDR3 is made up of 15 amino acids.

The chain joins TRBV5-4 to TRBJ2-1, with TRBD2 identical over 8 bases. V gave up 2 bases and J gave up 1 base; unmatched junction bases: 8. Germline V lookup: CDR1 SGHNT, CDR2 YYREEE (reference sequence). The CDR3 is 17 amino acids. The CDR3 loop is CASSLRGGTRSYNEQFF. CDR3 DNA: TGTGCCAGCAGCTTAAGGGGTGGGACTAGGTCCTACAATGAGCAGTTCTTC.

The gene calls are TRBV3-1 and TRBJ2-5; D might be TRBD2 (6 bases). Trimming took off 1 base at V and 5 bases at J, with 14 bases between the two ends. Germline lookup yields CDR1 LGHDT and CDR2 YNNKEL (reference sequence). The CDR3 has 15 residues. CDR3 DNA sequence: TGTGCCAGCAGCCAAGTCCGCGGGACCTGGGAGACCCAGTACTTC. Protein product: CASSQVRGTWETQYF.

The chain recombines TRBV7-2 with TRBJ1-1, with a possible D match to TRBD1 (6 bases). Trimming left V 2 bases short and J 2 bases short, with 18 bases between. The CDR3 is 17 residues long. CDR1 and CDR2 (germline): SGHTA, FQGNSA. The CDR3 protein is CASSLLRGADLNTEAFF. As DNA, the CDR3 is TGTGCCAGCAGCTTACTCCGGGGGGCAGACTTAAACACTGAAGCTTTCTTT.

The chain employs TRBV7-9 and TRBJ2-7, with D maybe TRBD1 (6 bases). The CDR3 sequence is 11 residues long. Germline V lookup: CDR1 SEHNR, CDR2 FQNEAQ (reference sequence). Deletions cut 10 bases from V and 4 bases from J, with 11 bases between. DNA of the CDR3: TGTGCCATCAAAACAGGGTACGAGCAGTACTTC. Amino acids: CAIKTGYEQYF.

In its sample, this clonotype was seen many times. The V gene is TRBV5-6, the J gene TRBJ2-7, with 7 bases that match TRBD2. V was pared by 3 bases and J by 0 bases, with 9 bases of the junction left unmatched. The CDR3 is made up of 16 amino acids. Per the germline V gene, CDR1 is SGHDT and CDR2 is YYEEEE. The CDR3 sequence is CASSSPKAGSSYEQYV. For the CDR3, the DNA is TGTGCCAGCAGCTCCCCTAAAGCGGGGAGCTCCTACGAGCAGTACGTC.

The sample holds a few counts of this clonotype. This chain links TRBV14 with TRBJ2-3; TRBD2 matches 8 bases. Germline CDR1 reads SGHDN; CDR2 reads FVKESK. V lost 0 bases and J lost 9; bases outside the gene matches: 8. This CDR3 comprises 15 residues. The CDR3 sequence: CASSQEAGEEITQYF. As DNA, the CDR3 is TGTGCCAGCAGCCAAGAAGCGGGGGAGGAGATCACGCAGTATTTT.

J is TRBJ2-5 and V is TRBV12-5, with TRBD1 as a possible D gene (7 bases). Looked up from germline, CDR1 is LGHNT and CDR2 is FRNRAP. The CDR3 contains 13 residues. Trimming took off 9 bases at V and 5 bases at J, with 16 bases between the two ends. Here the CDR3 DNA reads TGTGCTAGCGGCACAGGGGAGGTTGAGACCCAGTACTTC. It specifies CASGTGEVETQYF. Full variable domain (missing parts from reference TRBV12-5 and TRBJ2-5): DARVTQTPRHKVTEMGQEVTMRCQPILGHNTVFWYRQTMMQGLELLAYFRNRAPLDDSGMPKDRFSAEMPDATLATLKIQPSEPRDSAVYFCASGTGEVETQYFGPGTRLLVL.

V gene TRBV5-1 combines with J gene TRBJ1-5; unclear D gene. The germline CDR1 and CDR2 sequences are SGHRS and YFSETQ. Trimming cost V 0 bases and J 5 bases, with 6 bases left between them. The CDR3 length is 13 residues. The CDR3 bases are TGCGCCAGCAGCTTGGGATCCTATCAGCCCCAGCATTTT. Its protein product is CASSLGSYQPQHF. Together with reference TRBV5-1 and TRBJ1-5, the CDR3 gives the full variable domain: KAGVTQTPRYLIKTRGQQVTLSCSPISGHRSVSWYQQTPGQGLQFLFEYFSETQRNKGNFPGRFSGRQFSNSRSEMNVSTLELGDSALYLCASSLGSYQPQHFGDGTRLSIL.